Listed here is a single T cell receptor (beta chain). Original analysis: The authors estimated nucleated cell counts from reference gene primer amplification. Sequencing was performed with immunoSEQ multiplex PCR; in TCRdb, only in-frame clones are kept and a portion is missing. V and J calls and clone size are given by that table; D and trimming were obtained from the DNA. Of around 140,000 clones detected, 85% to 90% appear once; the ten largest clones hold over 10%. The data were taken from a study of blood T cell repertoires in COVID-19. Study-level background: There were acute and convalescent COVID-19 samples, and they came from the United States, Italy and Spain.

A Seattle source enrolled patients during active infection and followed them longitudinally. This sequence originates from a man aged 18 to 29 with COVID-19, enrolled during active disease. The sequencing input was peripheral blood.

The CDR3 region is CASSLVGTGDNQPQHF. CDR3 DNA sequence: TGTGCCAGCAGCTTAGTAGGGACAGGTGATAATCAGCCCCAGCATTTT. V is TRBV7-9 and J is TRBJ1-5; TRBD1 matches 8 bases. Trimming cost V 1 base and J 4 bases; bases outside gene matches: 6. CDR1 SEHNR and CDR2 FQNEAQ come from the germline V gene (reference sequence). The CDR3 is made up of 16 amino acids.